These 30 T cell receptor beta chains share one sample of origin, sequenced in a study of cytomegalovirus exposure and HLA in healthy donors. With 60 Vbeta and 13 Jbeta primers, the PCR was carried out. Libraries were prepared by immunoSEQ multiplex PCR; TCRdb keeps only in-frame clonotypes and omits some of them. The sample yields 150,000 to 200,000 clones, more than 70% seen once. Sequenced input: PBMCs. The receptors come from a woman aged 40-49 years in good health and CMV-seronegative.

V usage is TRBV7-2 and J usage is TRBJ1-2, with 7 positions matching TRBD1. The CDR3 covers 12 residues. Unmatched junction bases numbered 7, after V lost 8 bases and J lost 7 bases. Germline loops: CDR1 SGHTA, CDR2 FQGNSA. The CDR3 protein is CASQTGAVGYTF. CDR3 DNA: TGTGCCAGCCAAACAGGGGCGGTTGGCTACACCTTC.

Points on this clone: One junction end does not reproduce the germline sequence, and a read error may be involved. This chain links TRBV7-9 with TRBJ2-7, with D possibly TRBD1 on 5 matching bases. This CDR3 spans 14 amino acids. Germline V lookup: CDR1 SEHNR, CDR2 FQNEAQ (reference sequence). CDR3 protein: CSSSYAGSLYEQYF. In nucleotides, the CDR3 is TGTTCCAGCAGCTATGCAGGGTCTCTTTACGAGCAGTACTTC.

The chain has TRBV19 and TRBJ2-3; 8 positions agree with TRBD2. The length of the CDR3 is 14 residues. Trimming removed 8 bases from V and 2 bases from J; junction bases left unmatched: 6. Germline V gene sequence: CDR1 LNHDA, CDR2 SQIVND (reference sequence). The CDR3 DNA reads as TGTGCCAGTGCGCGGGGGGCTTTCACAGATACGCAGTATTTT. Protein sequence: CASARGAFTDTQYF.

In this sample, this clone turned up once. The gene calls are TRBV5-1 and TRBJ2-1, with 7 bases fitting TRBD2. CDR1 is SGHRS and CDR2 is YFSETQ in the germline V gene. The CDR3 covers 15 residues. The V and J ends lost 4 bases and 6 bases, in that order; junction bases with no gene match: 10. The CDR3 nucleotides read TGCGCCAGCAGCAGATCCGGGACTACGAGCAATGAGCAGTTCTTC. Its translation: CASSRSGTTSNEQFF.

The chain links TRBV18 to TRBJ1-1; 9 nucleotides agree with TRBD1. Trimming at V came to 5 bases and at J to 5 bases, leaving 9 bases not matched to a gene. The CDR3 contains 15 residues. Germline CDR1 and CDR2: KGHSH and LQKENI. CDR3 nucleotides: TGTGCCAGCTCAAGCGGACAGGGGCGCCTAACTGAAGCTTTCTTT. Translation: CASSSGQGRLTEAFF.

The chain carries TRBV11-3 and TRBJ1-1; 10 bases agree with TRBD1. CDR3 length: 14 amino acids. Losses at the gene ends were 4 bases for V and 5 bases for J; bases not matched to a gene: 4. Germline assignment: CDR1 SGHNT and CDR2 YENEEA. CDR3 residues: CASSSTGQGTEAFF. CDR3 coding DNA: TGTGCCAGCAGCTCAACGGGACAGGGGACTGAAGCTTTCTTT.

J is TRBJ1-2 and V is TRBV15, with D possibly TRBD1 on 6 matching bases. V was shortened by 0 bases and J by 8 bases, with 19 bases between the two germline ends. The CDR3 has 16 residues. Germline V gives CDR1 LNHNV, CDR2 YYDKDF (reference sequence). The CDR3 spells CATSRDPGGTGGGYTF. The DNA of the CDR3 is TGTGCCACCAGCAGAGACCCGGGGGGCACGGGCGGCGGCTACACCTTC.

The V and J genes are TRBV9 and TRBJ2-3; 11 nucleotides agree with TRBD2. The J segment lost 2 bases and the V segment lost 3 bases, leaving 5 bases of the junction unmatched. The CDR3 contains 16 residues. The germline CDR1 and CDR2 sequences are SGDLS and YYNGEE. CDR3 DNA: TGTGCCAGCAGCGAGGGGGGACTAGCGGACACAGATACGCAGTATTTT. It is translated as CASSEGGLADTDTQYF. Combining the CDR3 with reference TRBV9 and TRBJ2-3 gives the whole variable domain DSGVTQTPKHLITATGQRVTLRCSPRSGDLSVYWYQQSLDQGLQFLIQYYNGEERAKGNILERFSAQQFPDLHSELNLSSLELGDSALYFCASSEGGLADTDTQYFGPGTRLTVL.

This clone was detected only a few times. The chain combines TRBV5-4 with TRBJ1-1; 7 positions agree with TRBD1. Germline V gene lookup returns CDR1 SGHNT and CDR2 YYREEE (reference sequence). The CDR3 runs to 16 residues. Germline trimming cut 4 bases from V and 1 base from J; bases unmatched to any gene: 10. As DNA, the CDR3 is TGTGCCAGCAGCCCCGGAGACAGGGCTTCGAACACTGAAGCTTTCTTT. Protein sequence: CASSPGDRASNTEAFF.

This chain links TRBV25-1 with TRBJ1-2; 7 bases map to TRBD1. The germline V gene has CDR1 MGHDK and CDR2 SYGVNS. This CDR3 region has 15 residues. V dropped 3 bases and J dropped 4; count of bases not matched to a gene: 8. In DNA, the CDR3 is TGTGCCAGCAGTGACCCTGCAGGGGACAGCTATGGCTACACCTTC. It yields the protein CASSDPAGDSYGYTF.

The rearrangement uses TRBV19 and TRBJ1-4; TRBD1 matches at 7 bases. This CDR3 contains 14 residues. Per the germline V gene, CDR1 is LNHDA and CDR2 is SQIVND (reference sequence). V gave up 6 bases and J gave up 10 bases; unmatched junction bases: 11. In DNA form, the CDR3 reads TGTGCCAGTAGACCAGACAGGGAGACTGGAAAACTGTTTTTT. Translated: CASRPDRETGKLFF.

CDR3 sequence reads: CASSPPGAPRNTEAFF. CDR3 bases: TGTGCCAGCTCACCACCGGGCGCCCCCCGGAACACTGAAGCTTTCTTT. The chain combines TRBV18 with TRBJ1-1; the D is unclear. Trimming shortened V by 0 bases and J by 1 base, and 12 bases separated the two germline ends. Germline CDR1 and CDR2: KGHSH and LQKENI. The CDR3 is 16 amino acids.

This chain connects TRBV19 to TRBJ2-7; D perhaps matches TRBD1 (8 bases). V dropped 4 bases and J dropped 6 bases, with 25 bases sitting between them. The CDR3 is made up of 17 amino acids. The germline V gene encodes CDR1 LNHDA and CDR2 SQIVND (reference sequence). DNA for the CDR3: TGTGCCAGTAGTAATCCCCGGACAGGGATAGGCGGGGGCGAGCAGTACTTC. Its protein is CASSNPRTGIGGGEQYF.

Only one count was recorded for this clone. The chain combines TRBV11-2 with TRBJ2-7; D perhaps matches TRBD1 (5 bases). Germline V gene data show CDR1 as SGHAT and CDR2 as FQNNGV. The CDR3 covers 14 residues. V lost 7 bases, J lost 0 bases, and 13 bases lay in between. CDR3 in DNA: TGTGCCAGCACCTGGGGCCTGACCTCCTACGAGCAGTACTTC. Protein: CASTWGLTSYEQYF. Combining the CDR3 with reference TRBV11-2 and TRBJ2-7 gives the whole variable domain EAGVAQSPRYKIIEKRQSVAFWCNPISGHATLYWYQQILGQGPKLLIQFQNNGVVDDSQLPKDRFSAERLKGVDSTLKIQPAKLEDSAVYLCASTWGLTSYEQYFGPGTRLTVT.

The chain employs TRBV6-1 and TRBJ1-2, with a tentative D call TRBD1 (5 bases). This CDR3 spans 14 amino acids. Trimming left V 2 bases short and J 3 bases short, with 10 bases between. The germline gives CDR1 MNHNS, CDR2 SASEGT. As DNA, the CDR3 is TGTGCCAGCAGTGAAATAACAGGCTACTATGGCTACACCTTC. Its protein is CASSEITGYYGYTF.

The chain combines TRBV2 with TRBJ2-3, with D maybe TRBD2 (6 bases). This CDR3 contains 15 residues. Germline V gives CDR1 SNHLY, CDR2 FYNNEI. V gave up 4 bases and J gave up 4 bases, with 15 bases separating them. The CDR3 DNA reads as TGTGCCAGCAGTGGGGTAGCGGCAGGTTCAGATACGCAGTATTTT. Amino acid sequence: CASSGVAAGSDTQYF. The full variable domain, its missing parts supplied by reference TRBV2 and TRBJ2-3, is EPEVTQTPSHQVTQMGQEVILRCVPISNHLYFYWYRQILGQKVEFLVSFYNNEISEKSEIFDDQFSVERPDGSNFTLKIRSTKLEDSAMYFCASSGVAAGSDTQYFGPGTRLTVL.

A few counts support this clone. The chain is built from TRBV9 and TRBJ2-7; D is perhaps TRBD1 (5 bases). The CDR3 runs to 13 residues. The germline gives CDR1 SGDLS, CDR2 YYNGEE. Trimming removed 4 bases at V and 5 bases at J, with 13 bases between. The CDR3 spells CASSITVDNEQYF. CDR3 DNA: TGTGCCAGCAGCATCACTGTGGACAACGAGCAGTACTTC.

The chain employs TRBV29-1 and TRBJ1-2; no definite D call. The CDR3 is 14 amino acids. CDR1 SQVTM and CDR2 ANQGSEA come from the germline V gene. The germline V and J ends were trimmed by 3 bases and 0 bases, with 11 bases remaining between them. CDR3 sequence reads: CSVDDTPSNYGYTF. CDR3 sequence (DNA): TGCAGCGTTGATGACACGCCGTCTAACTATGGCTACACCTTC.

V is TRBV7-8 and J is TRBJ1-1, with 8 bases aligning to TRBD1. This CDR3 comprises 14 residues. Germline V gene lookup returns CDR1 SGHVS and CDR2 FQNEAQ. V lost 7 bases to trimming and J lost 7 bases; unmatched junction nucleotides: 11. CDR3 residues: CASTLVQGANEAFF. CDR3 bases: TGTGCCAGCACCCTCGTCCAGGGGGCGAATGAAGCTTTCTTT.

This chain links TRBV15 with TRBJ1-6; possibly TRBD1 for D (5 bases). This CDR3 region has 13 residues. Germline lookup yields CDR1 LNHNV and CDR2 YYDKDF (reference sequence). The CDR3 here is CVTATDYNSPLHF. For the CDR3, the DNA is TGTGTAACGGCGACAGATTATAATTCACCCCTCCACTTT. The whole variable domain, remainder taken from reference TRBV15 and TRBJ1-6, is DAMVIQNPRYQVTQFGKPVTLSCSQTLNHNVMYWYQQKSSQAPKLLFHYYDKDFNNEADTPDNFQSRRPNTSFCFLDIRSPGLGDTAMYLCVTATDYNSPLHFGNGTRLTVT.

This clone has just a few counts. The chain has TRBV2 and TRBJ2-7; TRBD1 matches 9 bases. The CDR3 runs 14 residues. From germline, CDR1 is SNHLY and CDR2 FYNNEI. The J segment lost 4 bases and the V segment lost 5 bases, leaving 6 bases of the junction unmatched. CDR3 residues: CASSRDRDGYEQYF. The CDR3 DNA reads as TGTGCCAGCAGTCGGGACAGGGATGGGTACGAGCAGTACTTC.

This clone has more than one count but fewer than ten. The chain joins TRBV6-5 to TRBJ2-1, with 9 nucleotides matching TRBD2. Trimming took 5 bases from V and 4 from J; bases not matched to a gene: 6. The CDR3 consists of 15 residues. Germline V gene sequence: CDR1 MNHEY, CDR2 SVGAGI. The CDR3 coding sequence is TGTGCCAGCAGTCCAGAAGCGGGAGGATACAATGAGCAGTTCTTC. Encoded protein: CASSPEAGGYNEQFF.

The chain combines TRBV27 with TRBJ1-5; perhaps TRBD1 as D (5 bases). Germline CDR1 and CDR2: MNHEY and SMNVEV (reference sequence). This CDR3 spans 14 amino acids. The ends were cut back, 4 bases at V and 8 bases at J, with 15 bases in the middle. DNA for the CDR3: TGTGCCAGCAGTTCCCACGACAGTCTGGAGCCCCAGCATTTT. Its protein is CASSSHDSLEPQHF.

This clone appeared once. The chain carries TRBV6-1 and TRBJ1-5; TRBD1 aligns across 8 bases. The CDR3 extends over 14 amino acids. From germline, CDR1 is MNHNS and CDR2 SASEGT. Losses at the gene ends were 5 bases for V and 4 bases for J; bases not matched to a gene: 4. In nucleotides, the CDR3 is TGTGCCAGCAGTTCCAGGACAGGGAATCAGCCCCAGCATTTT. Its protein is CASSSRTGNQPQHF.

The rearrangement links TRBV1 to TRBJ2-7; TRBD1 is the table's D call, not checked against the DNA. TRBV1 is a recognized pseudogene. The CDR3 extends over 20 amino acids. CDR3 residues: CTSSQDPQCYRRKRSYEQYV. Written as DNA, the CDR3 is TGCACCAGCAGCCAAGACCCCCAATGTTACAGGCGAAAAAGGTCCTACGAGCAGTACGTC.

The CDR3 DNA reads TGTGCCAGCAGTCCAATGGCAGGGGCGACGTACGAGCAGTACTTC. It yields the protein CASSPMAGATYEQYF. The chain couples TRBV6-5 to TRBJ2-7; D possibly corresponds to TRBD1 (6 bases). Trimming shortened V by 5 bases and J by 4 bases, and 18 bases separated the two germline ends. This CDR3 region has 15 residues. The germline V gene encodes CDR1 MNHEY and CDR2 SVGAGI.

The genes are TRBV5-1 and TRBJ2-1, with 11 bases matching TRBD2. V shed 3 bases and J 2 bases; nucleotides not matched to a gene: 1. This CDR3 is 15 amino acids long. The germline CDR1 and CDR2 sequences are SGHRS and YFSETQ. CDR3 residues: CASSWGLAAYNEQFF. The CDR3 coding sequence is TGCGCCAGCAGCTGGGGACTAGCGGCCTACAATGAGCAGTTCTTC.

The chain employs TRBV19 and TRBJ2-5, with 16 bases fitting TRBD2. V lost 3 bases and J lost 5; bases outside the gene matches: 3. CDR3 length: 16 amino acids. Germline assignment: CDR1 LNHDA and CDR2 SQIVND (reference sequence). The CDR3 is CASSMGTSGRAETQYF. CDR3 sequence (DNA): TGTGCCAGTAGTATGGGGACTAGCGGGAGGGCGGAGACCCAGTACTTC.

The chain is built from TRBV14 and TRBJ2-1, with TRBD2 matching over 10 bases. Germline assignment: CDR1 SGHDN and CDR2 FVKESK. The V gene end was trimmed by 7 bases and the J gene end by 9 bases; junction bases not matched to a gene: 9. This CDR3 is 14 amino acids long. The CDR3 is CASNHLAGDSEQFF. The CDR3 nucleotides read TGTGCCAGCAACCATCTAGCGGGAGATAGTGAGCAGTTCTTC.

The chain carries TRBV4-1 and TRBJ1-1; a possible D gene is TRBD1 (6 bases). The germline V and J ends were trimmed by 0 bases and 10 bases, with 9 bases remaining between them. Germline values: CDR1 MGHRA, CDR2 YSYEKL. This CDR3 has 12 amino acids. CDR3 coding DNA: TGCGCCAGCAGCCAAGATTTGGGGGCAGCTTTCTTT. Translating it yields CASSQDLGAAFF.